This record concerns one T cell receptor (beta chain) sequence. The antigen is not known. This sample is drawn from a study of T-cell reconstitution after alpha-beta-depleted transplantation in children. Molecular barcoding with unique molecular identifiers was used for the TCRbeta library. Using its own MiXCR run on the PCR reads, TCRdb lists one record per CDR3 protein. The sample holds a few hundred thousand distinct CDR3 sequences, roughly 25% seen once. Study observations and caveats: TCRbeta diversity was high at day 60 in some patients (a result of surviving recipient T cells and thymic progenitors).

The source was PBMCs, mostly from graft donor cells, collected 180 days after TCRalphabeta/CD19-depleted stem cell transplant. This clonotype was obtained from a male patient between 10 and 17 years old who had a stem cell transplant for acute lymphoblastic leukemia, so the T cells may come from the graft donor.

The CDR3 here is CASSLRSTGLNTEAFF. Here the CDR3 DNA reads TGCGCCAGCAGCCTCCGGTCTACAGGGTTAAACACTGAAGCTTTCTTT. The chain carries TRBV5-1 and TRBJ1-1; tentative D call: TRBD1 (6 bases). CDR3 size: 16 residues. The V gene's germline CDR1 is SGHRS and CDR2 YFSETQ. Trimming took off 4 bases at V and 2 bases at J, with 18 bases between the two ends.